One T cell receptor (beta chain) is described in this entry. Its antigen is unknown. No much larger clone exists at a distance of one base, and base qualities are not known. The immunoSEQ Assay, a bias-controlled multiplex PCR, was used to amplify TCRbeta CDR3 regions from genomic DNA. Per the authors' processing: The number of nucleated cells in each sample was estimated by amplification of reference gene primers within the assay. To quantify the absolute abundance of each unique TCRbeta CDR3 rearrangement, sequence reads were collapsed and filtered. For each sample, productive Simpson clonality was calculated as the square root of Simpson's diversity index across productive rearrangements. The table was pulled from immuneACCESS by TCRdb, which kept in-frame rearrangements only. Such tables lose some clones; where checked, under half of the loss comes from unresolved V genes, and the rest has no known cause. V and J calls and clone size follow that table, whereas D and trimming were derived from the DNA. This sample is represented by 150,000 to 200,000 clones; roughly 86% of them were singletons. The ten most abundant clones make up around 2.5% of the sample.

Based on the germline V gene (reference sequence), the CDR1 and CDR2 sequences are LNHDA and SQIVND. A distance of 14 bases separates the germline ends of V and J, which lose 4 bases and 1 base respectively. The CDR3 starts with the cysteine, ends with the phenylalanine, and has 16 residues. Only the CDR3 DNA is retained, 48 bases long and in frame from the first base. The collaborating institutions used their own protocols to collect whole blood in K2EDTA tubes. For TCRbeta analysis, collaborator samples were shipped as frozen whole blood, as isolated PBMCs, or as DNA extracted from either sample type. The data belong to a study of blood T cell repertoires in COVID-19 (dated by TCRdb to 2020 to 2022). About the study as a whole: Samples covering the acute and convalescent phases of COVID-19 were provided by collaborators in the United States, Italy and Spain. Samples came from the ongoing ImmuneRACE study (first 160 participants) plus 1,254 subjects from 6 global collaborators. Deeply sampled blood TCRbeta repertoires from subjects exposed to, actively infected with, or recovered from COVID-19 were included in the dataset. A de-identified subject ID, COVID-19 status, age in years and sex were almost always included in the sample metadata. The repertoires were made available in a free public database intended to serve as a resource for research on the immune response to SARS-CoV-2. Where HLA class I and class II types were available, the types were taken from metadata supplied by the sample provider, not from assay-based typing. The prospective study material was composed of cDNA or gDNA derived from T cells, B-cell-depleted T cells, or PBMCs. Study-level results and caveats: The quantity of clinical and demographic metadata differed by source and by participant and was supplied without curation.

Sample: peripheral blood. Recombination connected TRBV19 to TRBJ1-3; no D gene is confidently identified. The receptor's source is a man aged 35 to 55 with active or convalescent COVID-19. The CDR3: CASSKSGPTSGNTIYF. DNA sequence: TGTGCCAGTAGTAAATCAGGCCCTACTTCTGGAAACACCATATATTTT.